The 24 T cell receptor beta chains in this list originate from one sample, sequenced in a study of cytomegalovirus exposure and HLA in healthy donors listed by TCRdb under 2017. The library relied on the immunoSEQ multiplex PCR assay. A mixture of 60 forward primers for TCR Vbeta segments and 13 reverse primers for TCR Jbeta segments was used in the multiplex PCR. As stored in TCRdb, this immuneACCESS dataset retains in-frame rearrangements with V and J assigned. A fraction of the clones does not appear; measured against another copy, unresolved V genes explain less than half of the discrepancy, and the remainder lacks a known reason. Within this sample are over 110,000 clones, with around 82% of them counted one time only. Jointly, the top ten make up around 2.9% of the sample. Material for sequencing was PBMCs. Receptors were obtained from a female donor in good health and CMV-seronegative.

The chain carries TRBV5-5 and TRBJ1-1; maybe TRBD1 (6 bases). V lost 4 bases to trimming and J lost 2 bases, with 12 bases between them. This CDR3 comprises 14 residues. The V gene's germline CDR1 is SGHKS and CDR2 YYEKEE (reference sequence). CDR3 bases: TGTGCCAGCAGCACCTCCAGGGGAAACACTGAAGCTTTCTTT. Translation gives CASSTSRGNTEAFF.

This CDR3 is CASSATTGARTEAFF. The CDR3 DNA follows: TGTGCCAGCAGTGCAACGACAGGGGCACGCACTGAAGCTTTCTTT. The V call is TRBV27, the J call TRBJ1-1; 8 positions agree with TRBD1. This CDR3 has 15 amino acids. Germline V gene data show CDR1 as MNHEY and CDR2 as SMNVEV (reference sequence). Trimming took 5 bases from V and 4 from J; bases not matched to a gene: 9.

The chain has TRBV10-3 and TRBJ2-5; the D gene is possibly TRBD2 (7 bases). This CDR3 spans 16 amino acids. Trimming took 3 bases from V and 4 from J, leaving 18 bases between them. CDR1 is ENHRY, CDR2 SYGVKD, per germline. The CDR3 reads CAISEKAAAGAETQYF. Written as DNA, the CDR3 is TGTGCCATCAGTGAAAAGGCCGCGGCGGGGGCAGAGACCCAGTACTTC.

V is TRBV25-1 and J is TRBJ2-5; 11 bases fit TRBD2. CDR3 length: 18 amino acids. Per the germline V gene, CDR1 is MGHDK and CDR2 is SYGVNS. J lost 4 bases, V lost 1 base, and 11 bases had no gene match. The CDR3 is CASSELYSGRARGETQYF. CDR3 bases: TGTGCCAGCAGTGAATTGTATAGCGGGAGGGCCAGGGGAGAGACCCAGTACTTC.

The sample holds a few counts of this clone. The chain employs TRBV19 and TRBJ1-5; D is perhaps TRBD1 (6 bases). The CDR3 has 15 amino acids. Germline V lookup: CDR1 LNHDA, CDR2 SQIVND (reference sequence). V lost 2 bases and J 3 bases, leaving 11 bases between the germline ends. In nucleotides, the CDR3 is TGTGCCAGTAGTATATTCGGGGGGCCCAATCAGCCCCAGCATTTT. It translates to CASSIFGGPNQPQHF. The whole variable domain, remainder taken from reference TRBV19 and TRBJ1-5, is DGGITQSPKYLFRKEGQNVTLSCEQNLNHDAMYWYRQDPGQGLRLIYYSQIVNDFQKGDIAEGYSVSREKKESFPLTVTSAQKNPTAFYLCASSIFGGPNQPQHFGDGTRLSIL.

The chain has TRBV9 and TRBJ2-5; 12 bases map to TRBD2. The germline V gene has CDR1 SGDLS and CDR2 YYNGEE. The CDR3 consists of 16 residues. The V gene end was trimmed by 3 bases and the J gene end by 1 base; junction bases not matched to a gene: 4. The CDR3 DNA reads TGTGCCAGCAGCGCCACACTAGCGGGGGGCCAAGAGACCCAGTACTTC. Amino acids: CASSATLAGGQETQYF.

This sequence joins TRBV2 and TRBJ2-3; D might be TRBD2 (6 bases). Trimming shortened V by 6 bases and J by 0 bases, and 10 bases separated the two germline ends. In germline, CDR1 is SNHLY, CDR2 FYNNEI. The CDR3 length is 14 residues. The CDR3 spells CASRPSASTDTQYF. The DNA for the CDR3 is TGTGCCAGCAGACCTAGCGCTAGCACAGATACGCAGTATTTT. Variable domain in full (rest from reference TRBV2 and TRBJ2-3): EPEVTQTPSHQVTQMGQEVILRCVPISNHLYFYWYRQILGQKVEFLVSFYNNEISEKSEIFDDQFSVERPDGSNFTLKIRSTKLEDSAMYFCASRPSASTDTQYFGPGTRLTVL.

The chain uses TRBV29-1 and TRBJ1-2; D is perhaps TRBD1 (5 bases). With 7 bases removed from V and 0 bases from J, the gap between germline ends came to 9 bases. CDR1 SQVTM and CDR2 ANQGSEA come from the germline V gene. This CDR3 has 12 residues. The CDR3 loop reads CSADRANYGYTF. The CDR3 DNA is TGCAGCGCAGACAGAGCTAACTATGGCTACACCTTC.

The chain has TRBV4-2 and TRBJ2-7, with 9 bases identical to TRBD2. CDR3 length: 16 residues. Germline CDR1 LGHNA, CDR2 YNFKEQ. With V trimmed by 0 bases and J by 2 bases, 5 bases remained unmatched. CDR3 protein: CASSQDRSGGTYEQYF. The CDR3 coding sequence is TGTGCCAGCAGCCAAGATCGAAGCGGGGGGACCTACGAGCAGTACTTC.

The chain links TRBV19 to TRBJ2-7, with 9 positions matching TRBD2. V lost 5 bases to trimming and J lost 2 bases; unmatched junction nucleotides: 4. Germline V gene lookup returns CDR1 LNHDA and CDR2 SQIVND (reference sequence). The CDR3 consists of 14 residues. The CDR3 DNA sequence: TGTGCCAGTAGTCCTAGCGGGGCCGCCTACGAGCAGTACTTC. It codes for CASSPSGAAYEQYF.

The chain joins TRBV19 to TRBJ2-3, with 10 positions matching TRBD1. CDR1 LNHDA and CDR2 SQIVND come from the germline V gene (reference sequence). V lost 6 bases and J lost 3; bases outside the gene matches: 3. The CDR3 runs to 14 residues. CDR3 amino acids: CASSRQGATDTQYF. DNA of the CDR3: TGTGCCAGTAGCCGACAGGGGGCAACAGATACGCAGTATTTT. Together with reference TRBV19 and TRBJ2-3, the CDR3 gives the full variable domain: DGGITQSPKYLFRKEGQNVTLSCEQNLNHDAMYWYRQDPGQGLRLIYYSQIVNDFQKGDIAEGYSVSREKKESFPLTVTSAQKNPTAFYLCASSRQGATDTQYFGPGTRLTVL.

This clone was detected once. The chain couples TRBV5-1 to TRBJ2-1; 8 bases line up with TRBD2. The germline V gene encodes CDR1 SGHRS and CDR2 YFSETQ. Trimming cost V 2 bases and J 5 bases; bases outside gene matches: 0. This CDR3 spans 13 amino acids. The CDR3 DNA sequence: TGCGCCAGCAGCTTACTAGCGGACAATGAGCAGTTCTTC. It specifies CASSLLADNEQFF.

For the CDR3, the DNA is TGTGCCAGCAGTGAAGCGCTTCCCCAGACTGCTGGCTACACCTTC. This gives the protein CASSEALPQTAGYTF. V usage is TRBV2 and J usage is TRBJ1-2; D gene uncertain. The CDR3 sequence is 15 residues long. Trimming pared 0 bases from V and 7 bases from J, leaving 15 bases between. Germline V lookup: CDR1 SNHLY, CDR2 FYNNEI. The whole variable domain, remainder taken from reference TRBV2 and TRBJ1-2, is EPEVTQTPSHQVTQMGQEVILRCVPISNHLYFYWYRQILGQKVEFLVSFYNNEISEKSEIFDDQFSVERPDGSNFTLKIRSTKLEDSAMYFCASSEALPQTAGYTFGSGTRLTVV.

This clone showed up just a few times. The chain combines TRBV7-8 with TRBJ2-1, with 16 bases fitting TRBD2. The CDR3 runs 15 residues. V gave up 6 bases and J gave up 10 bases; unmatched junction bases: 6. CDR1 is SGHVS, CDR2 FQNEAQ, per germline. In nucleotides, the CDR3 is TGTGCCAGCAGACAGGGACTAGCGGGAGGGCAAGAGCAGTTCTTC. Protein sequence: CASRQGLAGGQEQFF. Combining the CDR3 with reference TRBV7-8 and TRBJ2-1 gives the whole variable domain GAGVSQSPRYKVAKRGQDVALRCDPISGHVSLFWYQQALGQGPEFLTYFQNEAQLDKSGLPSDRFFAERPEGSVSTLKIQRTQQEDSAVYLCASRQGLAGGQEQFFGPGTRLTVL.

The chain links TRBV7-7 to TRBJ1-1; TRBD1 matches 8 bases. CDR3 length: 13 amino acids. Germline V lookup: CDR1 SSHAT, CDR2 FNYEAQ (reference sequence). Losses at the gene ends were 5 bases for V and 7 bases for J; bases not matched to a gene: 6. The CDR3: CASSLDRDSEAFF. CDR3 DNA sequence: TGTGCCAGCAGCCTGGACAGGGATAGTGAAGCTTTCTTT.

The genes are TRBV7-3 and TRBJ2-3, with 12 nucleotides matching TRBD2. Germline CDR1 reads SGHTA; CDR2 reads FQGTGA. V was pared by 6 bases and J by 6 bases, with 7 bases of the junction left unmatched. The CDR3 length is 15 residues. The CDR3 nucleotides are TGTGCCAGCAGTTATCTAGCGGGAGGGCCTGATACGCAGTATTTT. Its protein is CASSYLAGGPDTQYF.

This chain links TRBV19 with TRBJ1-4, with 7 bases that match TRBD1. This CDR3 has 16 residues. With V trimmed by 5 bases and J by 2 bases, 8 bases remained unmatched. Germline-derived CDR1 and CDR2 are LNHDA and SQIVND (reference sequence). CDR3 region: CASSRKGALTNEKLFF. In nucleotides, the CDR3 is TGTGCCAGTAGTCGGAAGGGGGCTCTGACTAATGAAAAACTGTTTTTT.

The J gene is TRBJ1-2, the V gene TRBV7-2; possibly TRBD1 for D (5 bases). The CDR3 runs to 19 residues. Per the germline V gene, CDR1 is SGHTA and CDR2 is FQGNSA. V was trimmed by 0 bases and J by 0 bases, leaving 20 bases between them. This chain's CDR3 is CASSLALVRKQAANYGYTF. The CDR3 bases are TGTGCCAGCAGCTTAGCCCTGGTGAGAAAACAGGCCGCTAACTATGGCTACACCTTC. The variable domain in full, with the rest retrieved from reference TRBV7-2 and TRBJ1-2, is GAGVSQSPSNKVTEKGKDVELRCDPISGHTALYWYRQSLGQGLEFLIYFQGNSAPDKSGLPSDRFSAERTGGSVSTLTIQRTQQEDSAVYLCASSLALVRKQAANYGYTFGSGTRLTVV.

The chain recombines TRBV30 with TRBJ2-7; TRBD1 matches 8 bases. The junction had 4 bases not matched to a gene; V was cut back by 3 bases and J by 12 bases. The CDR3 has 10 residues. Germline assignment: CDR1 GTSNPN and CDR2 SVGIG (reference sequence). The CDR3 region has the DNA TGTGCCTGGAGCGCAGGGGGCTTGTACTTC. Encoded protein: CAWSAGGLYF.

The V gene is TRBV18, the J gene TRBJ2-7; TRBD1 matches at 8 bases. The CDR3 loop spans 14 amino acids. The V gene end was trimmed by 4 bases and the J gene end by 4 bases; junction bases not matched to a gene: 6. Germline V CDR1 and CDR2: KGHSH, LQKENI. CDR3 amino acids: CASSRTGFGYEQYF. In DNA, the CDR3 is TGTGCCAGCTCACGGACAGGGTTTGGGTACGAGCAGTACTTC.

The chain employs TRBV19 and TRBJ2-1; maybe TRBD1 (6 bases). Trimming took 3 bases from V and 2 from J, leaving 14 bases between them. Germline CDR1 is LNHDA and CDR2 is SQIVND (reference sequence). The CDR3 is made up of 16 amino acids. The DNA for the CDR3 is TGTGCCAGTAGTATGGGGTCAGGGGTCACCTACAATGAGCAGTTCTTC. As protein: CASSMGSGVTYNEQFF.

The chain recombines TRBV6-1 with TRBJ2-7; TRBD2 agrees at 9 bases. Trimming took 4 bases from V and 0 from J; bases not matched to a gene: 4. Germline values: CDR1 MNHNS, CDR2 SASEGT. The CDR3 extends over 15 amino acids. The CDR3 region has the DNA TGTGCCAGCAGTGCTGTAGCGGGAGCCTCCTACGAGCAGTACTTC. Its protein product is CASSAVAGASYEQYF.

The chain has TRBV7-8 and TRBJ1-2; D may be TRBD1 (5 bases). The V gene's germline CDR1 is SGHVS and CDR2 FQNEAQ. Trimming took off 5 bases at V and 8 bases at J, with 15 bases between the two ends. This CDR3 has 13 residues. The CDR3 loop reads CASSPRGGGGYTF. As DNA, the CDR3 is TGTGCCAGCAGCCCCCGGGGCGGGGGAGGCTACACCTTC.

This rearrangement joins TRBV10-3 to TRBJ1-4; the match to TRBD1 covers 10 bases. Per the germline V gene, CDR1 is ENHRY and CDR2 is SYGVKD. Trimming removed 10 bases from V and 6 bases from J; junction bases left unmatched: 5. This CDR3 is 13 amino acids long. In DNA form, the CDR3 reads TGTGCCACCGCCGGGACAGGGGATGAAAAACTGTTTTTT. This gives the protein CATAGTGDEKLFF.